Below, 19 T cell receptor beta chains from the same sample are listed, as sequenced in a study of shared clonotypes between healthy human individuals. Profiling relied on immunoSEQ multiplex PCR, and the TCRdb table lists in-frame clones only, not all of them. The table lists just over 2,000,000 clones, 95% of them singletons, with under 0.15% in the top ten. Sequencing was carried out using naive CD4+ T cells sorted from blood. The subset denotes: CD45RA+ positively selected. The receptor source for this set is a man between 18 and 29 years old in good health.

This chain connects TRBV28 to TRBJ1-6; TRBD1 matches at 8 bases. The germline gives CDR1 MDHEN, CDR2 SYDVKM. This CDR3 has 16 amino acids. Unmatched junction bases numbered 9, after V lost 7 bases and J lost 4 bases. CDR3 sequence (DNA): TGTGCCAGCACTTCCCCTTGGACAGGGTATAATTCACCCCTCCACTTT. It codes for CASTSPWTGYNSPLHF.

The rearrangement joins TRBV10-3 to TRBJ2-1; weak D call: TRBD1 (6 bases). The CDR3 covers 13 residues. CDR1 and CDR2 (germline): ENHRY, SYGVKD. As DNA, the CDR3 is TGTGCGGCCGGCACCCGCCAGGGGAATGAGCAGTTCTTC. Translating gives CAAGTRQGNEQFF.

For this clone: Additional DNA sequences in this sample encode the identical CDR3. V usage is TRBV19 and J usage is TRBJ1-4, with D perhaps TRBD1 (5 bases). The V end lost 1 base, the J end lost 4 bases, and 10 bases lay between the germline ends. The V gene's germline CDR1 is LNHDA and CDR2 SQIVND (reference sequence). The CDR3 spans 15 residues. This CDR3 reads CASSIGDRDNEKLFF. CDR3 bases: TGTGCCAGTAGTATAGGTGACAGAGATAATGAAAAACTGTTTTTT.

The chain combines TRBV29-1 with TRBJ1-5, with D unresolved. CDR3 length: 12 amino acids. V dropped 4 bases and J dropped 1 base, with 5 bases sitting between them. Germline loops: CDR1 SQVTM, CDR2 ANQGSEA. In nucleotides, the CDR3 is TGCAGCGTTGTCGACAGCAATCAGCCCCAGCATTTT. The encoded protein is CSVVDSNQPQHF.

A single count supports this clone. The chain has TRBV5-5 and TRBJ2-7; D is undetermined. Looked up from germline, CDR1 is SGHKS and CDR2 is YYEKEE (reference sequence). V was pared by 1 base and J by 1 base, with 12 bases between. This CDR3 is 15 amino acids long. For the CDR3, the DNA is TGTGCCAGCAGCTTGAATCCCGACGGGTCCTACGAGCAGTACTTC. Translating it yields CASSLNPDGSYEQYF.

This chain uses TRBV18 with TRBJ2-5, with D uncertain. This CDR3 has 13 amino acids. Trimming stripped 4 bases from V and 7 bases from J, with 13 bases between. Germline assignment: CDR1 KGHSH and CDR2 LQKENI. CDR3 DNA sequence: TGTGCCAGCTCACTTGACATCCTTGGGACCCAGTACTTC. Its protein is CASSLDILGTQYF.

The V and J genes are TRBV6-5 and TRBJ2-7, with D perhaps matching TRBD2 (6 bases). In germline, CDR1 is MNHEY, CDR2 SVGAGI. V was pared by 2 bases and J by 0 bases, with 11 bases between. The CDR3 has 15 amino acids. The CDR3 protein is CASSYRREASYEQYF. The CDR3 nucleotides are TGTGCCAGCAGTTACAGGCGGGAAGCCTCCTACGAGCAGTACTTC.

On this clone: The same CDR3 arises from other DNA sequences in this sample as well. The rearrangement joins TRBV28 to TRBJ2-3; D unresolved. This CDR3 is 12 amino acids long. Looked up from germline, CDR1 is MDHEN and CDR2 is SYDVKM. The V and J ends lost 5 bases and 6 bases respectively, with 9 bases between them. The CDR3 region has the DNA TGTGCCAGCAGTCAGGTGGGGGATACGCAGTATTTT. It encodes CASSQVGDTQYF.

A note on this clone: Other DNA sequences in the sample encode the same CDR3. The chain is built from TRBV5-1 and TRBJ2-7; D may be TRBD1 (5 bases). Trimming pared 0 bases from V and 3 bases from J, leaving 7 bases between. This CDR3 has 13 residues. CDR1 and CDR2 from the germline V gene are SGHRS and YFSETQ. The CDR3 spells CASSLAQGYEQYF. The CDR3 coding sequence is TGCGCCAGCAGCTTGGCGCAGGGCTACGAGCAGTACTTC.

The CDR3 DNA is TGTGCCAGCAGGCAGGGACAGTCCTTCACTGAAGCTTTCTTT. Amino acid sequence: CASRQGQSFTEAFF. The chain joins TRBV6-5 to TRBJ1-1, with 7 bases matching TRBD1. V lost 6 bases to trimming and J lost 4 bases; unmatched junction nucleotides: 8. The CDR3 is 14 residues long. Germline loops: CDR1 MNHEY, CDR2 SVGAGI.

The chain has TRBV5-1 and TRBJ2-1; D is uncertain. The germline gives CDR1 SGHRS, CDR2 YFSETQ. V was trimmed by 0 bases and J by 2 bases, leaving 9 bases between them. The CDR3 runs to 15 residues. CDR3 nucleotides: TGCGCCAGCAGCTTGGAGGCGGAGCCCTACAATGAGCAGTTCTTC. This gives the protein CASSLEAEPYNEQFF. The full variable domain, in which reference TRBV5-1 and TRBJ2-1 provide the parts outside the CDR3, is KAGVTQTPRYLIKTRGQQVTLSCSPISGHRSVSWYQQTPGQGLQFLFEYFSETQRNKGNFPGRFSGRQFSNSRSEMNVSTLELGDSALYLCASSLEAEPYNEQFFGPGTRLTVL.

V usage is TRBV2 and J usage is TRBJ2-1, with unresolved D. Trimming pared 6 bases from V and 0 bases from J, leaving 6 bases between. CDR3 length equals 13 residues. Germline-derived CDR1 and CDR2 are SNHLY and FYNNEI. The CDR3 protein is CASREFSYNEQFF. The CDR3 DNA reads as TGTGCCAGCAGGGAGTTCTCCTACAATGAGCAGTTCTTC.

The rearrangement uses TRBV5-4 and TRBJ2-7; 9 nucleotides align to TRBD1. The CDR3 covers 15 residues. The germline V gene has CDR1 SGHNT and CDR2 YYREEE (reference sequence). The V segment lost 0 bases and the J segment 6 bases; nucleotides outside the gene matches: 7. The CDR3 reads CASSLGGQGGGEQYF. The DNA for the CDR3 is TGTGCCAGCAGCTTGGGGGGACAGGGTGGAGGCGAGCAGTACTTC.

The V gene is TRBV21-1, the J gene TRBJ2-7. TRBV21-1 is classified as a pseudogene. This CDR3 contains 17 residues. The CDR3 reads CASSKAPPEGAGYEQYF. The CDR3 nucleotides are TGTGCCAGCAGCAAAGCCCCTCCGGAAGGGGCGGGTTACGAGCAGTACTTC.

The rearrangement joins TRBV7-2 to TRBJ2-2, with D possibly being TRBD2 (5 bases). Trimming took 4 bases from V and 3 from J, leaving 15 bases between them. Germline CDR1 SGHTA, CDR2 FQGNSA. The CDR3 has 16 amino acids. CDR3 in DNA: TGTGCCAGCAGCTCGCATGCGGGCGCGTACACCGGGGAGCTGTTTTTT. Amino acid sequence: CASSSHAGAYTGELFF.

This clone was seen only once. Other DNA sequences of this sample code for an identical CDR3. The gene calls are TRBV10-3 and TRBJ2-5; TRBD2 matches at 10 bases. V dropped 2 bases and J dropped 1; count of bases not matched to a gene: 4. The germline CDR1 and CDR2 sequences are ENHRY and SYGVKD. The CDR3 consists of 16 residues. The CDR3 bases are TGTGCCATCAGTGAGGGGCTAGCGGGGGCCCAAGAGACCCAGTACTTC. Protein: CAISEGLAGAQETQYF.

In its sample, this clone was seen once. The same CDR3 arises from other DNA sequences in this sample as well. This sequence joins TRBV30 and TRBJ2-2, with D maybe TRBD1 (6 bases). The CDR3 length is 14 residues. CDR1 and CDR2 from the germline V gene are GTSNPN and SVGIG (reference sequence). Trimming shortened V by 2 bases and J by 1 base, and 8 bases separated the two germline ends. DNA for the CDR3: TGTGCCTGGAGTCCGGGACAGAACACCGGGGAGCTGTTTTTT. It codes for CAWSPGQNTGELFF.

The chain links TRBV9 to TRBJ2-7; 8 bases are a match to TRBD1. From germline, CDR1 is SGDLS and CDR2 YYNGEE. CDR3 size: 16 residues. With V trimmed by 4 bases and J by 6 bases, 15 bases remained unmatched. The CDR3 spells CASSSTGQGFEPEQYF. DNA of the CDR3: TGTGCCAGCAGCTCGACTGGACAGGGCTTTGAACCCGAGCAGTACTTC.

The chain has TRBV6-5 and TRBJ2-5, with a weak D call TRBD1 (6 bases). V was pared by 8 bases and J by 5 bases, with 9 bases between. Germline values: CDR1 MNHEY, CDR2 SVGAGI. The CDR3 runs 11 residues. CDR3 sequence (DNA): TGTGCCAGCGGTCAGGGGGAGACCCAGTACTTC. As protein: CASGQGETQYF.